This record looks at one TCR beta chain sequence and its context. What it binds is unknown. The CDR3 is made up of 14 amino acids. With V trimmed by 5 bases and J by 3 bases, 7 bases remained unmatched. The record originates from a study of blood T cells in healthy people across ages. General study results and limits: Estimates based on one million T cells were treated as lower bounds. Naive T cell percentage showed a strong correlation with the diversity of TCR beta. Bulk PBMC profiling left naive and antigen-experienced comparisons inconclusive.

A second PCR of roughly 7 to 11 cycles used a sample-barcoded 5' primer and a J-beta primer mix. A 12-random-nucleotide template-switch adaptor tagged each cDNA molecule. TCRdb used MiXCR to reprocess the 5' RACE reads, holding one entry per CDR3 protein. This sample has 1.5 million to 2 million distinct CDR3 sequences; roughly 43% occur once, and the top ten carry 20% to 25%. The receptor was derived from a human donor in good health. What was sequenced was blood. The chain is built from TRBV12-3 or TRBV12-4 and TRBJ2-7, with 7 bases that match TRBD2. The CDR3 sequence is CASSPSGMRYEQYF. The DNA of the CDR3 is TGTGCCAGCAGTCCCAGCGGGATGCGCTACGAGCAGTACTTC.